This T cell receptor (beta chain) stems from a study of T cell responses to AZD1222 COVID-19 vaccine. Findings of the study overall: It was only 6 or 7 AZD1222 recipients who were seropositive at baseline.

This clone was detected only once. No antigen is known for it. Both about-4-week and about-12-week second-dose recipients were combined. The CDR3 runs to 14 residues. Trimming took off 1 base at V and 4 bases at J, with 10 bases between the two ends. The germline gives CDR1 SEHNR, CDR2 FQNEAQ (reference sequence). Assay: immunoSEQ multiplex PCR; the TCRdb copy retains only in-frame clones and omits some. The sample holds about 180,000 clones, 88% seen once. The chain joins TRBV7-9 to TRBJ1-1; D gene ambiguous. Specimen: peripheral blood, collected 28 days after the second AZD1222 dose. The clonotype originates from an adult who received the AZD1222 COVID-19 vaccine. The CDR3 is CASSLEGRGTEAFF. CDR3 in DNA: TGTGCCAGCAGCTTAGAAGGACGGGGCACTGAAGCTTTCTTT.